This T cell receptor (beta chain) was sequenced in a study of T cell changes during pregnancy in multiple sclerosis (dated by TCRdb to about 2019). The study in broad terms: The study examined how the T cell repertoire changed over the course of pregnancy in women with multiple sclerosis.

Libraries came from the immunoSEQ multiplex PCR assay. TCRdb obtained this table from immuneACCESS and retained in-frame rearrangements with V and J assigned. These tables miss some clones; where compared with another copy, unresolved V genes account for less than half of the shortfall, and the remainder is unexplained. Counted in this sample were 70,000 to 85,000 clones; approximately 90% of them appeared once. Clones ranked in the top ten supply about 3% of the sample. V and J lose 0 bases and 2 bases, and a span of 8 bases separates them. The CDR1 and CDR2 encoded by the germline V gene are SGHRS and YFSETQ. From its cysteine to its phenylalanine, the CDR3 spans 14 amino acids. Here the CDR3 DNA is all that survives: 42 bases in frame from base 1. A word on this clone: The antigen it recognizes is unknown. The record has no base qualities; no much larger clone is one base away.

The chain is made from TRBV5-1 and TRBJ2-5, with no confident D gene call. This receptor was identified in a female donor with multiple sclerosis, enrolled in a pregnancy study. The input for sequencing was peripheral blood, taken before pregnancy. The CDR3 region reads CASSLVVGQETQYF. The nucleotide sequence is TGCGCCAGCAGCTTGGTTGTCGGTCAAGAGACCCAGTACTTC.